This T cell receptor beta chain was sequenced for a study of vaccination and CD4 T cells after COVID-19. Study details: The cells in question were stimulated using overlapping spike peptides derived from SARS-CoV-2, HCoV-NL63, HCoV-OC43 and HCoV-229E. Points from the study as a whole: Analysis covered relatively few convalescent patients and lacked any early post-infection timepoints. Reactive clone data from convalescent patients indicated a median of 86.3% appearing only post-vaccination.

Sequencing of cultured CD4+ T cell DNA used the Oncomine TCR Beta short-read assay. TCRdb passed the PCR reads through MiXCR, listing each CDR3 protein once. In the table there are 20,000 to 25,000 distinct CDR3 sequences, around a third of which are singletons. The CDR3 contains 16 residues. The germline V gene has CDR1 LGHNA and CDR2 YSLEER. V gave up 0 bases and J gave up 2 bases, with 13 bases separating them. Time point denoted: late sampling 161 to 241 days after vaccination in a few convalescent patients. The sample's treatment: roughly nine-day PBMC culture with coronavirus spike peptide pools or control peptides (ViraFEST assay). For ViraFEST, peptide pools expanded antigen-specific T cells, after which the TCRs were sequenced. On this clonotype: Its antigen is undetermined.

This TCR was recovered from a human donor who had recovered from COVID-19. The genes are TRBV4-3 and TRBJ1-1, with a weak D call TRBD1 (6 bases). The sample was CD4+ T cells from blood, cultured in vitro, taken about 7 months after SARS-CoV-2 vaccination. The DNA for the CDR3 is TGCGCCAGCAGCCAAGAATTCGGACAGAGTAACACTGAAGCTTTCTTT. Translating gives CASSQEFGQSNTEAFF.